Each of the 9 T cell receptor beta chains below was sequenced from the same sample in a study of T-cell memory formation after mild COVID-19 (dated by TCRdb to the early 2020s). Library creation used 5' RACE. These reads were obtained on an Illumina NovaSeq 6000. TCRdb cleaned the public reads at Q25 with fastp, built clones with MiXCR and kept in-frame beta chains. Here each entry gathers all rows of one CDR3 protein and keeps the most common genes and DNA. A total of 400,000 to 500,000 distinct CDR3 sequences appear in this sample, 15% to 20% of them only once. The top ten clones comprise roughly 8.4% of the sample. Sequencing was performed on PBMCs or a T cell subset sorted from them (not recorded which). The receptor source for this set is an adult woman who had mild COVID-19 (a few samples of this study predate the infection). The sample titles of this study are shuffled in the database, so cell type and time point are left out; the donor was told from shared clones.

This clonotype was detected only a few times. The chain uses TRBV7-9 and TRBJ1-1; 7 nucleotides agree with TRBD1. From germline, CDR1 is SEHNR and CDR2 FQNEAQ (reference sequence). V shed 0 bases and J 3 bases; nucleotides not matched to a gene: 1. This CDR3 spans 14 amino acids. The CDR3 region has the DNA TGTGCCAGCAGCTTAGCGCAGGGGGACACTGAAGCTTTCTTT. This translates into CASSLAQGDTEAFF.

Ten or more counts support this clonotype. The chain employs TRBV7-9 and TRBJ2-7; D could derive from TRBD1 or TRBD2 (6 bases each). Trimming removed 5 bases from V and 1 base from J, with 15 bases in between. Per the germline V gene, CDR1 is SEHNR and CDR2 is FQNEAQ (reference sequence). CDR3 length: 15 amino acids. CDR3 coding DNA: TGTGCCAGCAGCCCGGCGGGGACACAATCCTACGAGCAGTACTTC. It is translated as CASSPAGTQSYEQYF.

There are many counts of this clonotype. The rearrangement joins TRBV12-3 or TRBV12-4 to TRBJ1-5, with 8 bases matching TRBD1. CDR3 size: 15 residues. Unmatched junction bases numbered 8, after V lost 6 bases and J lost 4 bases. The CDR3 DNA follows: TGTGCCAGCAGCCTTGGACAGGGCGGAAATCAGCCCCAGCATTTT. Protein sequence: CASSLGQGGNQPQHF.

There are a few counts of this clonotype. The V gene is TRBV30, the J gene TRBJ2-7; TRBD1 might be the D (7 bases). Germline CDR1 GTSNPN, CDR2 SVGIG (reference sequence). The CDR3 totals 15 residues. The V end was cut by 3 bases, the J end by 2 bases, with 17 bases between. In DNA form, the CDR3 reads TGTGCCTGGAGGCTAGGACAGGCGGGGACCTACGAGCAGTACTTC. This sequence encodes CAWRLGQAGTYEQYF.

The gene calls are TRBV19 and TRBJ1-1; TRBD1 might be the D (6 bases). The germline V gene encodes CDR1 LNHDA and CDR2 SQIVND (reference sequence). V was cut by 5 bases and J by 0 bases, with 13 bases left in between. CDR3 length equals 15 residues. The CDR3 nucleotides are TGTGCCAGTAGTGAACAGGGATCAATGAACACTGAAGCTTTCTTT. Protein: CASSEQGSMNTEAFF.

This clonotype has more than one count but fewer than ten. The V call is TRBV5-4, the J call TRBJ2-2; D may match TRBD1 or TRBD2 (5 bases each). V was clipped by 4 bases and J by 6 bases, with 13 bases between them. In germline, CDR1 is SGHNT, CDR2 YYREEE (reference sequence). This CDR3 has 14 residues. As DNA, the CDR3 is TGTGCCAGCAGCCCCCCTCAGGGAGCCGGGGAGCTGTTTTTT. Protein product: CASSPPQGAGELFF.

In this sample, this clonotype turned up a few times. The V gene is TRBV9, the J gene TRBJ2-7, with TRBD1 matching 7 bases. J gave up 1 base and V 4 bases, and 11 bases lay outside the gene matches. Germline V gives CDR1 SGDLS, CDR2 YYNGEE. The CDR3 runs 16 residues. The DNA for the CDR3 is TGTGCCAGCAGCCCGCGGACCAACAGGGGTTCCTACGAGCAGTACTTC. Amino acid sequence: CASSPRTNRGSYEQYF.

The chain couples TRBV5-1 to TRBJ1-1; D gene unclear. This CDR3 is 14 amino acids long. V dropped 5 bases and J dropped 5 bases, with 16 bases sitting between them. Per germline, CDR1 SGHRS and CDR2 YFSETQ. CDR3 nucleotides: TGCGCCAGCAGTCCGAGTGGTATCAAGACTGAAGCTTTCTTT. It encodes CASSPSGIKTEAFF.

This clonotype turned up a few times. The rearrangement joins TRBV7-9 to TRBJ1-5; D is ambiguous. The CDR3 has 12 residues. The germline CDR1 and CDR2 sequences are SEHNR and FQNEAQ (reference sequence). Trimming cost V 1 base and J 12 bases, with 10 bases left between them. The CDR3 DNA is TGTGCCAGCAGCTTAGGTGCTTCCTTCCAGCATTTT. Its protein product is CASSLGASFQHF.